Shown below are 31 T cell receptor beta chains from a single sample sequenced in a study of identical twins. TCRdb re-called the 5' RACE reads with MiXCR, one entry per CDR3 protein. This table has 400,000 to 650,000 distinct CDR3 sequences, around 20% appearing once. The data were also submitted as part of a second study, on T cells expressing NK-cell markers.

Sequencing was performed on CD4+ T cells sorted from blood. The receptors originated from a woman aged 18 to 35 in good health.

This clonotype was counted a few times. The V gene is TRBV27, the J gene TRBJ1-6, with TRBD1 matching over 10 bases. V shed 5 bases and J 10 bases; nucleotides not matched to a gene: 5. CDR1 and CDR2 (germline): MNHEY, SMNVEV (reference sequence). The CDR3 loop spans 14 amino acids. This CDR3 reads CASSADRGRSPLHF. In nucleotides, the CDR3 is TGTGCCAGCAGTGCTGACAGGGGGCGGTCACCCCTCCACTTT.

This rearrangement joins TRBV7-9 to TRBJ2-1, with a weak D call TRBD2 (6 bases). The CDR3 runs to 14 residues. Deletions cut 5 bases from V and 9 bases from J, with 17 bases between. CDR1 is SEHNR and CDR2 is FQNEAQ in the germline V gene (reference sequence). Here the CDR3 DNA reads TGTGCCAGCAGCCGAACTAGCTACATACTTGAGCAGTTCTTC. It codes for CASSRTSYILEQFF.

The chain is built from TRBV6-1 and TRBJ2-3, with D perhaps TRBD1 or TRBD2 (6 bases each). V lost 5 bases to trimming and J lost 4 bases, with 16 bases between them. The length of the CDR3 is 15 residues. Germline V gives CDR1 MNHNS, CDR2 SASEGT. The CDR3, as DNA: TGTGCCAGCAGTCCTTGGGCGGAGGGGGCAGATACGCAGTATTTT. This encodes CASSPWAEGADTQYF.

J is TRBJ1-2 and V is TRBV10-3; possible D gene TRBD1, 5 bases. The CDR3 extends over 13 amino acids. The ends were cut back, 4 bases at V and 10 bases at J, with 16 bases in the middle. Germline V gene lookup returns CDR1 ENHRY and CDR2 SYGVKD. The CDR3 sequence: CAISVTGIWDYTF. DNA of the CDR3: TGTGCCATCAGTGTAACAGGAATATGGGACTACACCTTC.

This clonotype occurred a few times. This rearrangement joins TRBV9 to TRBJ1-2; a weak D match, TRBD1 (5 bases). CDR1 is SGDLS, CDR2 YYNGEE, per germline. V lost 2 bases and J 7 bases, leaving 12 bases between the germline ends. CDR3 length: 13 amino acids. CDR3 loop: CASSVRGRLGYTF. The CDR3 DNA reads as TGTGCCAGCAGCGTTAGGGGCAGGCTTGGCTACACCTTC.

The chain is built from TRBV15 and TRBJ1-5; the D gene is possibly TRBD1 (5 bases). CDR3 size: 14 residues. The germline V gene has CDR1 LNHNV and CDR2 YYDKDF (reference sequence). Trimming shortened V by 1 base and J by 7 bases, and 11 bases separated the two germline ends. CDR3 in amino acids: CATSRAEGRQPQHF. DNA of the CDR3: TGTGCCACCAGCAGAGCCGAGGGGAGACAGCCCCAGCATTTT.

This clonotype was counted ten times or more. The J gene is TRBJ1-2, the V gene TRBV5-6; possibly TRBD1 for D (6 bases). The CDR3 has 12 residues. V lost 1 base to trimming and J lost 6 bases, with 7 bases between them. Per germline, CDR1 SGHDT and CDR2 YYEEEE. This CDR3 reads CASSLNRDGYTF. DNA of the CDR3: TGTGCCAGCAGCTTGAACAGGGATGGCTACACCTTC.

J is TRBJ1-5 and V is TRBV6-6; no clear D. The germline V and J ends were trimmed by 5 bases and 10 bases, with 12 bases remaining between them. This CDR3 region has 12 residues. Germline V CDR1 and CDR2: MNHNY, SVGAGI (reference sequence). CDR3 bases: TGTGCCAGCAGTAAAGGTGCAGTTCCCCAGCATTTT. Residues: CASSKGAVPQHF.

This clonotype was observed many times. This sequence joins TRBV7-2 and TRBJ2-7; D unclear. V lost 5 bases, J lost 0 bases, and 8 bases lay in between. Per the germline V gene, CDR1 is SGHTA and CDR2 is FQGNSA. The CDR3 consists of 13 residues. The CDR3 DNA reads TGTGCCAGCAGCCCGACTTCCTCCTACGAGCAGTACTTC. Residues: CASSPTSSYEQYF.

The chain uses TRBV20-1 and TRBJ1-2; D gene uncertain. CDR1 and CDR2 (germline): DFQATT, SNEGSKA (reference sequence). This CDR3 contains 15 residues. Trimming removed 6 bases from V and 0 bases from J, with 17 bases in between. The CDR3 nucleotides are TGCAGTGCCCCTCGGAGTGGCAGAGCTAACTATGGCTACACCTTC. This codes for CSAPRSGRANYGYTF.

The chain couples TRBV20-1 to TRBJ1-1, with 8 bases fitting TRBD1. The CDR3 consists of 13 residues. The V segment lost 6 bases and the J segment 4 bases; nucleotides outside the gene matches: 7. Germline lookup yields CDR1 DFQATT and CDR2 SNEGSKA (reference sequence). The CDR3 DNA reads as TGCAGTGCCAAATCCAGGGGGCTCACTGAAGCTTTCTTT. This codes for CSAKSRGLTEAFF.

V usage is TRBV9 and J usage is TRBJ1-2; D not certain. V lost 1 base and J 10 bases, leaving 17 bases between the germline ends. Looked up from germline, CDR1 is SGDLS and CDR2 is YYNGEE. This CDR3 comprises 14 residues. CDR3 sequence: CASSVFQRDLDYTF. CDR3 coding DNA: TGTGCCAGCAGCGTATTTCAGAGGGATTTGGACTACACCTTC.

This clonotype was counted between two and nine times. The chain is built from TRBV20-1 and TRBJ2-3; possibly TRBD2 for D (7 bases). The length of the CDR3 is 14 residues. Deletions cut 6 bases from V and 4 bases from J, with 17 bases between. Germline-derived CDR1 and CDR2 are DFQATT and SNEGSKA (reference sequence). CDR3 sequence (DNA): TGCAGTGCCCAAAAGGGGGGGCCGGCAGATACGCAGTATTTT. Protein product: CSAQKGGPADTQYF.

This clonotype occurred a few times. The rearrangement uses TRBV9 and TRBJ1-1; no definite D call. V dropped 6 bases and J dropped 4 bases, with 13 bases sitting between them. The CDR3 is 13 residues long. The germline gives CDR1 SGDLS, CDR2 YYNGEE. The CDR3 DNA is TGTGCCAGCACCCGTGAGGGAGGCACTGAAGCTTTCTTT. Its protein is CASTREGGTEAFF.

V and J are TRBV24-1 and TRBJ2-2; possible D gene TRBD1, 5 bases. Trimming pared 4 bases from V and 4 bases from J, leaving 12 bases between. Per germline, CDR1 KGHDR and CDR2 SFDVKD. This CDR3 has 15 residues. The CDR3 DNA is TGTGCCACCAGTGAAGGTCAGGGTCGCACCGGGGAGCTGTTTTTT. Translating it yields CATSEGQGRTGELFF.

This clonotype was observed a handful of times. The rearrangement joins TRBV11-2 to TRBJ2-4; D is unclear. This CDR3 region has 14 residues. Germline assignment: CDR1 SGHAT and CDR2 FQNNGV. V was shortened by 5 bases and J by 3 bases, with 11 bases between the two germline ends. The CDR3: CASSPLTGKNIQYF. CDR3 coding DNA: TGTGCCAGCAGCCCCCTTACGGGCAAAAACATTCAGTACTTC.

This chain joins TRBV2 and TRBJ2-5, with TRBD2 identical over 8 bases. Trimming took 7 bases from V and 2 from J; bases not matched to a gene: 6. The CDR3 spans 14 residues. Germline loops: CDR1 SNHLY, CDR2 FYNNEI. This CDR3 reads CASKMTGGQETQYF. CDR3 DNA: TGTGCCAGCAAGATGACGGGAGGGCAAGAGACCCAGTACTTC.

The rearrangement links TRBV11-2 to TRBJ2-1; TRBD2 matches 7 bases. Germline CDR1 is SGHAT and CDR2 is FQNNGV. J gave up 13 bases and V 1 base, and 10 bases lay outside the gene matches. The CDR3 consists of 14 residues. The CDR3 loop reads CASSLVQGAGDQFF. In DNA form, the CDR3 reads TGTGCCAGCAGCTTAGTCCAAGGGGCGGGAGATCAGTTCTTC.

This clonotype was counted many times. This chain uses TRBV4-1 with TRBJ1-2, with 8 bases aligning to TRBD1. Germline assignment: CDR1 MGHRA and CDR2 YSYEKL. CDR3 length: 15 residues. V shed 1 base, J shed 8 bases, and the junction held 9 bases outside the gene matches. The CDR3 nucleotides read TGCGCCAGCAGCCAAGGCGGACAGGGAGGTTTGGGCTACACCTTC. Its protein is CASSQGGQGGLGYTF.

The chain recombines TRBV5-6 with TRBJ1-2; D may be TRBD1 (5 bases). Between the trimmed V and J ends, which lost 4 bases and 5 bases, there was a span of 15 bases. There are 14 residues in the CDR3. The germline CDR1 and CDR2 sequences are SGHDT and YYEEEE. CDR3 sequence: CASSATVSKYGYTF. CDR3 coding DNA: TGTGCCAGCAGCGCGACAGTCTCAAAGTATGGCTACACCTTC.

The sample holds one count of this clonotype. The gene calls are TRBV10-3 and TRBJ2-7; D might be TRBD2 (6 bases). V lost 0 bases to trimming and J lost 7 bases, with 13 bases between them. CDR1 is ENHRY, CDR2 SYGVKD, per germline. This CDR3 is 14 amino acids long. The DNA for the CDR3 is TGTGCCATCAGTGAGTCCCGCGGGGCGGGGGAGCAGTACTTC. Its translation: CAISESRGAGEQYF.

The CDR3 nucleotides are TGTGCCAGCAGCTTAGATGGCGGATACACCGGGGAGCTGTTTTTT. The encoded protein is CASSLDGGYTGELFF. The chain couples TRBV11-2 to TRBJ2-2, with D unclear. Trimming shortened V by 0 bases and J by 3 bases, and 8 bases separated the two germline ends. The CDR3 is 15 residues long. CDR1 and CDR2 from the germline V gene are SGHAT and FQNNGV.

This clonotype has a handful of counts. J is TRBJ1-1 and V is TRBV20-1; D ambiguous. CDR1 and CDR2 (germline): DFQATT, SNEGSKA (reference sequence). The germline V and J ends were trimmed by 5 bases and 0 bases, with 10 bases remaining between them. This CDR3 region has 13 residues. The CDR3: CSAHPDLNTEAFF. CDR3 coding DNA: TGCAGTGCTCACCCGGACCTGAACACTGAAGCTTTCTTT.

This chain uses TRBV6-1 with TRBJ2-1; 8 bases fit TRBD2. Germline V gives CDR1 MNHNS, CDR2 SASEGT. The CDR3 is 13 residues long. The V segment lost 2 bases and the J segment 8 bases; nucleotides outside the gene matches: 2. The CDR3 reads CASSERGGYEQFF. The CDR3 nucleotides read TGTGCCAGCAGTGAACGGGGGGGCTATGAGCAGTTCTTC.

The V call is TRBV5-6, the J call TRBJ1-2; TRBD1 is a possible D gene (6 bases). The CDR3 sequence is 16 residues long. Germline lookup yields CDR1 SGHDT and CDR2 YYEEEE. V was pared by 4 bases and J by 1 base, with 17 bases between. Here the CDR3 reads CASSLITRGHNYGYTF. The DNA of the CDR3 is TGTGCCAGCAGCCTCATAACGAGGGGACATAACTATGGCTACACCTTC.

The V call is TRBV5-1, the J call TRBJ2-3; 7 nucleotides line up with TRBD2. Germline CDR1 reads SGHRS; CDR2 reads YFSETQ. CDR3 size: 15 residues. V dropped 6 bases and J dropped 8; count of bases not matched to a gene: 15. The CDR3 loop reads CASKASGLVGVTQYF. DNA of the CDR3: TGCGCCAGCAAAGCTTCAGGACTAGTAGGGGTTACGCAGTATTTT.

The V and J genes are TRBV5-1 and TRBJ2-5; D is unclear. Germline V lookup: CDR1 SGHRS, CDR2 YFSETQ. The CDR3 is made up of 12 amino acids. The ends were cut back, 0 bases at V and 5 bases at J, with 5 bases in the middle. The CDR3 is CASSLAMETQYF. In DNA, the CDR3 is TGCGCCAGCAGCTTGGCCATGGAGACCCAGTACTTC.

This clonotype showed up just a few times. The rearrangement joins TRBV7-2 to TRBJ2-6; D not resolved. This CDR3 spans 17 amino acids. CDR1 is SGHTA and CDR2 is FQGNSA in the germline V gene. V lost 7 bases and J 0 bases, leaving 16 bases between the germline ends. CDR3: CASTIYSWSSGANVLTF. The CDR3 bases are TGTGCCAGCACCATCTACAGCTGGAGCTCTGGGGCCAACGTCCTGACTTTC.

CDR3 nucleotides: TGCAGTGCCTCGATAGCGGGGGGGCTTGGAGATACGCAGTATTTT. This codes for CSASIAGGLGDTQYF. The chain carries TRBV20-1 and TRBJ2-3; 11 nucleotides match TRBD2. The germline V gene encodes CDR1 DFQATT and CDR2 SNEGSKA (reference sequence). The CDR3 loop spans 15 amino acids. V lost 6 bases to trimming and J lost 5 bases; unmatched junction nucleotides: 10.

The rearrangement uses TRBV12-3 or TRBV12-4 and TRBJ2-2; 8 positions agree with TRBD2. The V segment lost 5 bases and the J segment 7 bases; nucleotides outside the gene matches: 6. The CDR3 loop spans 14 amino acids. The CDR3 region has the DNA TGTGCCAGCAGTACGGGACTAGTGGTCGGGGAGCTGTTTTTT. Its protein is CASSTGLVVGELFF.

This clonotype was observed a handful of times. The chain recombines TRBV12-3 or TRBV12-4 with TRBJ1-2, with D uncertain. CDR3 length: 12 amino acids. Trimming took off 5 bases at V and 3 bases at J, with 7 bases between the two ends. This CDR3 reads CASSQEYYGYTF. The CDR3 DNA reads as TGTGCCAGCAGTCAGGAATACTATGGCTACACCTTC.